Described below is a single TCR beta chain sequence and its context. The data belong to a study of shared clonotypes between healthy human individuals. Here immunoSEQ multiplex PCR was the method, and the copy in TCRdb shows in-frame clones only, minus some. The sample has 1 million to 1.3 million clones; about 80% are singletons. A split of CD4+ cells into CD45RA+ naive and CD45RA-negative memory subsets was performed. The V and J ends lost 6 bases and 6 bases respectively, with 17 bases between them. This CDR3 comprises 14 residues. Germline loops: CDR1 LNHDA, CDR2 SQIVND (reference sequence). The sequence came from a young man in good health. Some clones in this sample may be carry-over from other donors' samples. This chain connects TRBV19 to TRBJ1-2; D is possibly TRBD1 (6 bases). Sequenced material: memory CD4+ T cells from PBMCs. Sample subset: CD45RA-negative fraction. The CDR3 DNA is TGTGCCAGTAGACCCCTGGGGGCGCAGGATGGCTACACCTTC. The encoded protein is CASRPLGAQDGYTF.